The rows below give T cell receptor beta chains drawn from one sample of a study of blood T cell repertoires in COVID-19. The protocol was immunoSEQ multiplex PCR, while the TCRdb copy is restricted to in-frame clones and leaves out a portion. The sample holds roughly 290,000 clones; around 91% are singletons and the top ten take around 13%. The sample comprised peripheral blood. All receptors derive from a woman aged 55-70 years with acute or convalescent COVID-19. Both conserved end residues are trimmed from each CDR3.

v_call,j_call,cdr3_aa
TRBV7-8,TRBJ2-7,ASSLEVAGVVDEQY
TRBV18,TRBJ1-4,ASSRTGLRVPF
TRBV3-1/TRBV3-2,TRBJ2-1,ASSGSGSRINEQF
TRBV7-9,TRBJ1-1,ASSLKGDTEAF
TRBV10-3,TRBJ1-1,AISSNDQEAF
TRBV5-4,TRBJ2-2,ASSKDRGYTGELF
TRBV10-3,TRBJ1-5,AISLDSNQPQH
TRBV25-1,TRBJ1-3,ASSFKLLGEENTIY
TRBV19,TRBJ2-7,ASSITRTYEQY
TRBV10-3,TRBJ1-4,AITPQSGAKLF
TRBV2,TRBJ1-1,ASILDRGTEAF
TRBV7-2,TRBJ1-2,ASSPAAGVGYT
TRBV30,TRBJ2-3,AQQAGSTDTQY
TRBV4-3,TRBJ1-5,ASSQDPQGYSNQPQH
TRBV6-1,TRBJ2-3,ASSDLADTDTQY
TRBV7-3,TRBJ2-3,ASSLSGRETDTQY
TRBV7-8,TRBJ1-1,ASSLFRQGDTEAF
TRBV3-1/TRBV3-2,TRBJ2-5,ASSQDRSLAGGQETQY
TRBV7-9,TRBJ1-1,ASRSPGNTEAF
TRBV2,TRBJ1-1,ASIRQQNTEAF
TRBV5-8,TRBJ1-1,ASSLLATEAF
TRBV28,TRBJ1-5,ATNRAGNQPQH
TRBV28,TRBJ1-4,ASSRQGANEKLF
TRBV7-2,TRBJ1-4,ASSSQQGAGEKLF
TRBV3-1/TRBV3-2,TRBJ1-5,ASSHDSRQPQH
TRBV10-3,TRBJ2-7,AISALKQAPYEQY